This T cell receptor (beta chain) derives from a study of blood T cell repertoires in COVID-19. Generated by immunoSEQ multiplex PCR, the TCRdb table keeps only in-frame clones and is missing some. The sample comprises around 100,000 clones, 70% to 85% of which are singletons, and about a quarter rests with the top ten. The CDR3 consists of 13 residues. The germline gives CDR1 SGHTA, CDR2 FQGNSA. The V and J ends lost 1 base and 9 bases, in that order; junction bases with no gene match: 3. Material for sequencing was peripheral blood. The sequence was collected from a human donor in a cohort sampled during active COVID-19. The chain uses TRBV7-2 and TRBJ2-7, with 10 nucleotides matching TRBD2. CDR3 loop: CASSLEGTSVQYF. The DNA of the CDR3 is TGTGCCAGCAGCTTAGAAGGGACTAGCGTGCAGTACTTC.